What follows are 13 T cell receptor beta chains derived from one specimen sequenced in a study of tissue T cells after allogeneic stem cell transplantation. Libraries were prepared by immunoSEQ multiplex PCR; TCRdb keeps only in-frame clonotypes and omits some of them. This table has 300 to 400 clones, less than 60% appearing once. Specimen: ascending colon tissue, collected at autopsy. These receptors were taken from a female patient between 40 and 69 years old with steroid-refractory graft-versus-host disease after an allogeneic stem cell transplant. Part of the T cells may come from the graft donor.

This chain connects TRBV5-6 to TRBJ1-4; possible D gene TRBD1, 5 bases. Germline V gene data show CDR1 as SGHDT and CDR2 as YYEEEE. Trimming took 1 base from V and 6 from J, leaving 13 bases between them. This CDR3 region has 15 residues. The CDR3 DNA reads TGTGCCAGCAGCTTGTTTTTCGACAGAGATGAAAAACTGTTTTTT. Amino acid sequence: CASSLFFDRDEKLFF.

This chain joins TRBV6-2 or TRBV6-3 and TRBJ1-1; D call uncertain. V was pared by 2 bases and J by 6 bases, with 4 bases between. CDR3 length: 11 amino acids. Germline V gene data show CDR1 as MNHEY and CDR2 as SVGEGT. CDR3 protein: CASSYGPEAFF. The DNA of the CDR3 is TGTGCCAGCAGTTACGGACCTGAAGCTTTCTTT.

The sample holds one count of this clone. The CDR3 coding sequence is TGTGCCAGCAGCAACCGACATTTACGAAACACCATATATTTT. Translated: CASSNRHLRNTIYF. V and J are TRBV7-6 and TRBJ1-3; D is unresolved. Germline loops: CDR1 SGHVS, CDR2 FNYEAQ. This CDR3 is built from 14 residues. V was clipped by 5 bases and J by 5 bases, with 13 bases between them.

This clone is labeled as large. The chain uses TRBV23-1 and TRBJ1-6; D ambiguous. TRBV23-1 qualifies as an ORF whose function is uncertain. The CDR3 runs 16 residues. Trimming took 0 bases from V and 0 from J, leaving 6 bases between them. In nucleotides, the CDR3 is TGCGCCAGCAGTCAATCGGCGTGCTCCTATAATTCACCCCTCCACTTT. Its protein is CASSQSACSYNSPLHF.

By share of the sample, this clone is large. The rearrangement joins TRBV5-1 to TRBJ2-1; D might be TRBD1 (6 bases). V was clipped by 4 bases and J by 0 bases, with 11 bases between them. The CDR3 covers 15 residues. The germline CDR1 and CDR2 sequences are SGHRS and YFSETQ. DNA of the CDR3: TGCGCCAGCAGCAAACAGGGTAGCTCCTACAATGAGCAGTTCTTC. Its protein product is CASSKQGSSYNEQFF.

In this sample, this clone turned up a few times. This chain uses TRBV10-3 with TRBJ1-1, with D uncertain. V gave up 0 bases and J gave up 10 bases, with 12 bases separating them. This CDR3 region has 13 residues. The germline V gene encodes CDR1 ENHRY and CDR2 SYGVKD. This CDR3 is CAISESRAEGAFF. DNA for the CDR3: TGTGCCATCAGTGAGTCTCGGGCAGAAGGAGCTTTCTTT.

V gene TRBV5-1 combines with J gene TRBJ1-1; TRBD1 might be the D (6 bases). CDR1 and CDR2 from the germline V gene are SGHRS and YFSETQ. The V end lost 4 bases, the J end lost 8 bases, and 9 bases lay between the germline ends. This CDR3 has 11 residues. As DNA, the CDR3 is TGCGCCAGCAGCCTAGACAGGGAAGCTTTCTTT. This encodes CASSLDREAFF. The whole variable domain, remainder taken from reference TRBV5-1 and TRBJ1-1, is KAGVTQTPRYLIKTRGQQVTLSCSPISGHRSVSWYQQTPGQGLQFLFEYFSETQRNKGNFPGRFSGRQFSNSRSEMNVSTLELGDSALYLCASSLDREAFFGQGTRLTVV.

This clone was counted between two and nine times. The rearrangement joins TRBV5-1 to TRBJ2-5; TRBD2 might be the D (5 bases). Germline V gene lookup returns CDR1 SGHRS and CDR2 YFSETQ. CDR3 length: 14 amino acids. With 0 bases removed from V and 5 bases from J, the gap between germline ends came to 11 bases. The CDR3 reads CASSLGTWGETQYF. CDR3 nucleotide sequence: TGCGCCAGCAGCTTGGGGACTTGGGGTGAGACCCAGTACTTC. The complete variable domain, with remaining parts taken from reference TRBV5-1 and TRBJ2-5, reads KAGVTQTPRYLIKTRGQQVTLSCSPISGHRSVSWYQQTPGQGLQFLFEYFSETQRNKGNFPGRFSGRQFSNSRSEMNVSTLELGDSALYLCASSLGTWGETQYFGPGTRLLVL.

J is TRBJ1-4 and V is TRBV19; D is perhaps TRBD1 (5 bases). V lost 1 base to trimming and J lost 4 bases, with 13 bases between them. The V gene's germline CDR1 is LNHDA and CDR2 SQIVND (reference sequence). The CDR3 covers 16 residues. CDR3 coding DNA: TGTGCCAGTAGTATAGGTGGGGCGCAGGTTAATGAAAAACTGTTTTTT. Amino acid sequence: CASSIGGAQVNEKLFF.

V and J are TRBV7-2 and TRBJ2-1, with D possibly being TRBD2 (6 bases). CDR1 and CDR2 from the germline V gene are SGHTA and FQGNSA. V was cut by 1 base and J by 8 bases, with 12 bases left in between. The CDR3 is made up of 14 amino acids. The CDR3 here is CASSLVGGVDEQFF. The CDR3 coding sequence is TGTGCCAGCAGCTTAGTGGGGGGAGTGGATGAGCAGTTCTTC.

In this sample, this clone turned up a few times. The chain recombines TRBV28 with TRBJ1-2, with 7 bases fitting TRBD1. Trimming took 5 bases from V and 6 from J; bases not matched to a gene: 3. The germline gives CDR1 MDHEN, CDR2 SYDVKM. The CDR3 is made up of 12 amino acids. In DNA form, the CDR3 reads TGTGCCAGCAGTAAGACAGGGAATGGCTACACCTTC. As protein: CASSKTGNGYTF.

This chain links TRBV4-1 with TRBJ2-7, with TRBD2 matching over 7 bases. Unmatched junction bases numbered 6, after V lost 3 bases and J lost 4 bases. The length of the CDR3 is 14 residues. CDR1 and CDR2 from the germline V gene are MGHRA and YSYEKL. The CDR3, as DNA: TGCGCCAGCAGCCATCGACTAGCTTCTTACGAGCAGTACTTC. This codes for CASSHRLASYEQYF.

This clone was found once. The V and J genes are TRBV2 and TRBJ2-1; TRBD2 aligns across 8 bases. Per the germline V gene, CDR1 is SNHLY and CDR2 is FYNNEI. V lost 7 bases and J lost 8; bases outside the gene matches: 7. The CDR3 loop spans 13 amino acids. The chain's CDR3 is CASIQRELYEQFF. The CDR3 nucleotides are TGTGCCAGCATACAGCGGGAGTTGTATGAGCAGTTCTTC.